This T cell receptor (beta chain) stems from a study of cytomegalovirus exposure and HLA in healthy donors. At the level of the study: A subsequent analysis stated that the 120 or so validation repertoires were run on the same platform as the 600 to 750 first-cohort repertoires. Study-level findings and limits: According to a later analysis, TCR clusters from the first cohort tended to co-occur in the roughly 120 validation repertoires. Rarity held for most TCR sequences, but there were some public TCRs that occurred in many donors. In vitro experiments confirmed that three CMV-associated chains were specific for CMV antigens.

The length of the CDR3 is 15 residues. Per germline, CDR1 MNHEY and CDR2 SMNVEV (reference sequence). Deletions cut 5 bases from V and 0 bases from J, with 11 bases between. Concerning this clone itself: Its antigen is not known.

TCRdb keeps only in-frame clones here, not all; method: immunoSEQ multiplex PCR. The data contain about 330,000 clones, 87% of them singletons. Sequenced: PBMCs. The chain links TRBV27 to TRBJ2-1, with a possible D match to TRBD1 (6 bases). The clonotype comes from a woman in her twenties or thirties in good health and CMV-seropositive. The CDR3 here is CASSVGGSSYNEQFF. The CDR3 DNA reads as TGTGCCAGCAGTGTAGGGGGTAGCTCCTACAATGAGCAGTTCTTC.